The 10 T cell receptor beta chains below all came from one sample that was sequenced in a study of shared clonotypes between healthy human individuals. Sequenced by immunoSEQ multiplex PCR; TCRdb stores in-frame clones only, minus some. Of around 500,000 clones detected, around 75% appear once; the ten largest clones hold around 13%. Material for sequencing was PBMCs. These receptors originate from a middle-aged woman in good health. Some clones in this sample may be carry-over from other donors' samples.

The chain joins TRBV6-5 to TRBJ2-5, with a possible D match to TRBD1 (6 bases). CDR3 size: 14 residues. Germline V CDR1 and CDR2: MNHEY, SVGAGI. V was cut by 3 bases and J by 0 bases, with 8 bases left in between. CDR3 amino acids: CASSYTGYQETQYF. The CDR3 DNA follows: TGTGCCAGCAGTTATACAGGGTACCAAGAGACCCAGTACTTC.

Only a few counts were recorded for this clone. The V gene is TRBV28, the J gene TRBJ2-1; D remains ambiguous. The CDR3 sequence is 15 residues long. The germline V gene encodes CDR1 MDHEN and CDR2 SYDVKM. V was pared by 4 bases and J by 8 bases, with 18 bases between. CDR3: CASSSVLGPTDEQFF. In DNA, the CDR3 is TGTGCCAGCAGTTCGGTCCTCGGGCCCACGGATGAGCAGTTCTTC.

The chain links TRBV5-1 to TRBJ1-1; 8 positions agree with TRBD1. V was clipped by 2 bases and J by 3 bases; unmatched bases: 3. CDR1 and CDR2 from the germline V gene are SGHRS and YFSETQ. The length of the CDR3 is 14 residues. The CDR3 sequence is CASSLWDRYTEAFF. The DNA for the CDR3 is TGCGCCAGCAGCTTATGGGACAGGTACACTGAAGCTTTCTTT.

The chain has TRBV7-9 and TRBJ2-1; D is uncertain. Trimming removed 5 bases at V and 2 bases at J, with 22 bases between. The germline gives CDR1 SEHNR, CDR2 FQNEAQ (reference sequence). The CDR3 loop spans 18 amino acids. Written as DNA, the CDR3 is TGTGCCAGCAGCCCAAAGGTGGCTCCGTCTGGGACCTACAATGAGCAGTTCTTC. The encoded protein is CASSPKVAPSGTYNEQFF.

A few counts support this clone. One end of the junction does not line up with germline, which may come from a read error. V and J are TRBV4-1 and TRBJ2-2; D is tentatively TRBD1 or TRBD2 (5 bases each). Germline CDR1 MGHRA, CDR2 YSYEKL. This CDR3 spans 13 amino acids. DNA of the CDR3: TGCGCCAGCAGCCAGAGTAACACCAGGGAGCTGTTTTTC. Its protein is CASSQSNTRELFF.

The chain links TRBV5-1 to TRBJ2-2; D is undetermined. V was cut by 4 bases and J by 4 bases, with 17 bases left in between. CDR1 is SGHRS, CDR2 YFSETQ, per germline. The CDR3 runs 16 residues. The DNA for the CDR3 is TGCGCCAGCAGCCCATCCTCCCGACCGGGCACCGGGGAGCTGTTTTTT. This translates into CASSPSSRPGTGELFF.

This clone was counted a single time. The genes are TRBV27 and TRBJ2-3; 7 positions agree with TRBD2. Germline CDR1 and CDR2: MNHEY and SMNVEV (reference sequence). The CDR3 covers 15 residues. V was clipped by 2 bases and J by 3 bases; unmatched bases: 5. The CDR3 loop is CASSLGRAVTDTQYF. CDR3 DNA: TGTGCCAGCAGTTTAGGGAGGGCCGTGACAGATACGCAGTATTTT.

The V gene is TRBV5-4, the J gene TRBJ1-1, with TRBD1 matching over 9 bases. Per the germline V gene, CDR1 is SGHNT and CDR2 is YYREEE (reference sequence). Germline trimming cut 1 base from V and 6 bases from J; bases unmatched to any gene: 7. The CDR3 loop spans 15 amino acids. The CDR3 is CASSLTGGRLAEAFF. The CDR3 region has the DNA TGTGCCAGCAGCTTGACAGGGGGCAGGCTGGCTGAAGCTTTCTTT.

The J gene is TRBJ1-5, the V gene TRBV6-1; no clear D. Trimming removed 2 bases from V and 0 bases from J, with 14 bases in between. The germline CDR1 and CDR2 sequences are MNHNS and SASEGT. This CDR3 has 17 amino acids. The CDR3 is CASSEQILFYSNQPQHF. The CDR3 DNA follows: TGTGCCAGCAGTGAACAGATTTTATTTTATAGCAATCAGCCCCAGCATTTT.

V usage is TRBV19 and J usage is TRBJ1-6, with 8 nucleotides matching TRBD1. Germline-derived CDR1 and CDR2 are LNHDA and SQIVND (reference sequence). With 1 base clipped from V and 9 bases from J, the junction kept 5 bases outside the gene matches. This CDR3 has 15 amino acids. In DNA form, the CDR3 reads TGTGCCAGTAGTATAGGACGGGACAGGACTTCACCCCTCCACTTT. It codes for CASSIGRDRTSPLHF.